This TCR beta chain was profiled in a study of shared clonotypes between healthy human individuals. Naive CD8 cells lacked CD45RO, underwent positive selection for CCR7 and left out terminally differentiated effector memory CD45RA+ cells. Healthy HIV-negative adults without recent acute infections or vaccinations served as donors. The donors were all Caucasian adults (living in Nashville, Tennessee). General observations from the study: Enrolling few donors narrowed the genetic and exposure-history diversity that was represented.

Per the authors' pipeline: ImmunoSEQ supplied junction-only sequences lacking quality scores, so filtering was different. Assay used: immunoSEQ multiplex PCR; TCRdb lists only in-frame clones, some missing. That table furnishes V, J and clone size, whereas the DNA furnished D and trimming. The repertoire has hundreds of thousands of clones, 95% of them found once; the top ten carry approximately 0.11%. Of note for this clone: The antigen is undetermined.

This receptor was obtained from a woman in her twenties or thirties in good health. Sequencing was done on a sample of naive CD8+ T cells sorted from blood.

The CDR3 coding sequence is TGTGCCAGCAGCTTCTCCGTCCTTTATGGCTACACCTTC. Translating gives CASSFSVLYGYTF. The chain recombines TRBV7-9 with TRBJ1-2; no firm D call. This CDR3 has 13 amino acids. Germline CDR1 and CDR2: SEHNR and FQNEAQ (reference sequence). V shed 3 bases and J shed 5 bases, with 10 bases lying between them. Combining the CDR3 with reference TRBV7-9 and TRBJ1-2 gives the whole variable domain DTGVSQNPRHKITKRGQNVTFRCDPISEHNRLYWYRQTLGQGPEFLTYFQNEAQLEKSRLLSDRFSAERPKGSFSTLEIQRTEQGDSAMYLCASSFSVLYGYTFGSGTRLTVV.